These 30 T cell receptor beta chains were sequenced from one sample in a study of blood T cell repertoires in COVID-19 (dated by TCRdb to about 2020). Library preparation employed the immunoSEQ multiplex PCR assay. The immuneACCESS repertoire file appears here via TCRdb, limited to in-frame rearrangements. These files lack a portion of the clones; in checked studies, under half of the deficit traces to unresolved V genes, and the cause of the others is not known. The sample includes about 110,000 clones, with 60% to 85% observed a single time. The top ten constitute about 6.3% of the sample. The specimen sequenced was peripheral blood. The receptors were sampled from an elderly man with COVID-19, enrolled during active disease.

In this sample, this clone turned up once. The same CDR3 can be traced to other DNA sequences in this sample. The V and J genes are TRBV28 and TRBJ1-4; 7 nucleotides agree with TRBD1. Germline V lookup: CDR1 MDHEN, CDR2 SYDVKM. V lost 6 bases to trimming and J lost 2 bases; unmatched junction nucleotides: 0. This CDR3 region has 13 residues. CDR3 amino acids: CASRTGTNEKLFF. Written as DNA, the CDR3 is TGTGCCAGCAGGACAGGGACTAATGAAAAACTGTTTTTT.

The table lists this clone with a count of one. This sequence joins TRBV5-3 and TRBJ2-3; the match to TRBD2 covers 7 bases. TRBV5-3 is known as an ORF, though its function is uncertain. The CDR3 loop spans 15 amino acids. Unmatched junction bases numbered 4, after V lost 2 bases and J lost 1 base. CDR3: CARSLRREGTDTQYF. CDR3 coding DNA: TGTGCCAGAAGCTTACGACGGGAGGGCACAGATACGCAGTATTTT.

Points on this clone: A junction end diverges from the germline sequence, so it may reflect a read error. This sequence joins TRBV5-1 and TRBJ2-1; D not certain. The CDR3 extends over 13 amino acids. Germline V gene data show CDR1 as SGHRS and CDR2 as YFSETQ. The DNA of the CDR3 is TGCGCCAGCAGTTTGGACCCCGGCAATGAGCAGTTCTTC. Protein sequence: CASSLDPGNEQFF.

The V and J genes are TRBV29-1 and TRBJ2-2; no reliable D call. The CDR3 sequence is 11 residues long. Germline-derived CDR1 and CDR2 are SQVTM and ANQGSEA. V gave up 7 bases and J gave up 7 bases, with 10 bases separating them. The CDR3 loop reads CSGTLIGELFF. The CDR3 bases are TGCAGCGGTACATTGATCGGGGAGCTGTTTTTT.

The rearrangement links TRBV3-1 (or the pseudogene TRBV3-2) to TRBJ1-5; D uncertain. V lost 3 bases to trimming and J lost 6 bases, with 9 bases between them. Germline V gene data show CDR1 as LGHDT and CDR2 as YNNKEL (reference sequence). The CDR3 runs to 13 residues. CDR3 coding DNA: TGTGCCAGCAGCCATGAGGGAGTTCAGCCCCAGCATTTT. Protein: CASSHEGVQPQHF.

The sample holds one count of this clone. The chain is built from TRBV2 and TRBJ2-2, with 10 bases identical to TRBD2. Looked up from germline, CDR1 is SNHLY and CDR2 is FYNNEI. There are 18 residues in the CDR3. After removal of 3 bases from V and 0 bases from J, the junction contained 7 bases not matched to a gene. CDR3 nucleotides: TGTGCCAGCAGTGACTCCAGCGGGAGGGCAGCGAACACCGGGGAGCTGTTTTTT. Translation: CASSDSSGRAANTGELFF.

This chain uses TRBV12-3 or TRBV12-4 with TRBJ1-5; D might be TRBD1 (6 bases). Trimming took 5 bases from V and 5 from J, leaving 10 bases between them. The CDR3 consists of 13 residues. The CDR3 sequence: CASSINRDQPQHF. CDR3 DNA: TGTGCCAGCAGTATAAACAGGGATCAGCCCCAGCATTTT.

CDR3 in amino acids: CASSADFSNEQFF. The DNA of the CDR3 is TGTGCCAGCAGCGCGGACTTTAGCAATGAGCAGTTCTTC. This rearrangement joins TRBV7-3 to TRBJ2-1; possibly TRBD2 for D (5 bases). The germline V gene has CDR1 SGHTA and CDR2 FQGTGA. This CDR3 region has 13 residues. The V and J ends lost 5 bases and 6 bases respectively, with 11 bases between them. Drawing the rest from reference TRBV7-3 and TRBJ2-1, the complete variable domain is GAGVSQTPSNKVTEKGKYVELRCDPISGHTALYWYRQSLGQGPEFLIYFQGTGAADDSGLPNDRFFAVRPEGSVSTLKIQRTERGDSAVYLCASSADFSNEQFFGPGTRLTVL.

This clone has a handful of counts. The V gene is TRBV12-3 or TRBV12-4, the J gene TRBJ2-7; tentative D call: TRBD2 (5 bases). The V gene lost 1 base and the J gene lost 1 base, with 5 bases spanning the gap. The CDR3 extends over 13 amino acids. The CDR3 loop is CASSLGESYEQYF. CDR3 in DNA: TGTGCCAGCAGTTTAGGGGAGTCCTACGAGCAGTACTTC.

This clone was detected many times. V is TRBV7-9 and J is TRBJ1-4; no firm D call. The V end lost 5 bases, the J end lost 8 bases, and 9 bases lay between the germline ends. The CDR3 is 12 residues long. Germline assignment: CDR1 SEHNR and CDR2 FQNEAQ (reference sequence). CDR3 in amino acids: CASSPEEEKLFF. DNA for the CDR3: TGTGCCAGCAGCCCCGAGGAAGAAAAACTGTTTTTT.

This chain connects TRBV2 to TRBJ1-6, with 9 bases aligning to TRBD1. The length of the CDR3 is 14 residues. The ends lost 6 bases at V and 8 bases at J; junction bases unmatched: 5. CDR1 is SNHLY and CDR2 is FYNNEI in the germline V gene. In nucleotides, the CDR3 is TGTGCCAGCAGGAAGGGACAGGGTCATTCACCCCTCCACTTT. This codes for CASRKGQGHSPLHF.

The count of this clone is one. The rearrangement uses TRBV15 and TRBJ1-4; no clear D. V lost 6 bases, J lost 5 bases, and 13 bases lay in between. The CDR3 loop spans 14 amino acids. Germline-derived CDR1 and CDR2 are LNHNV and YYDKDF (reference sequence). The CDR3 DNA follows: TGTGCCACCAGTCTCTCACGGGGAAATGAAAAACTGTTTTTT. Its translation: CATSLSRGNEKLFF.

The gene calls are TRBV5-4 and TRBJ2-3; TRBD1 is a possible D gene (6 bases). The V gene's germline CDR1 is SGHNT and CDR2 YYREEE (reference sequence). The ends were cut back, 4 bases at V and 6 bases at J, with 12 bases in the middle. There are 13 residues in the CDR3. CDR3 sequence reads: CASSQTGVDTQYF. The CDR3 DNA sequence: TGTGCCAGCAGCCAGACAGGTGTCGATACGCAGTATTTT.

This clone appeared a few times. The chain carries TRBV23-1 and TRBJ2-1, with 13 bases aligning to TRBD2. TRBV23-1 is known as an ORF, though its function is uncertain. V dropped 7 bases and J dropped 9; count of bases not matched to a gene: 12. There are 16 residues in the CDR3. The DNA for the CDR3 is TGCGCCAGCATCCAGGATCGGACTAGCGGGAGCGGTGAGCAGTTCTTC. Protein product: CASIQDRTSGSGEQFF.

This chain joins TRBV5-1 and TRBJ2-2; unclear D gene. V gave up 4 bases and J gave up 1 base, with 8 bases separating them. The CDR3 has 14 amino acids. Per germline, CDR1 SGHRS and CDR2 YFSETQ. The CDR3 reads CASSETGNTGELFF. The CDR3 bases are TGCGCCAGCAGCGAAACGGGGAACACCGGGGAGCTGTTTTTT.

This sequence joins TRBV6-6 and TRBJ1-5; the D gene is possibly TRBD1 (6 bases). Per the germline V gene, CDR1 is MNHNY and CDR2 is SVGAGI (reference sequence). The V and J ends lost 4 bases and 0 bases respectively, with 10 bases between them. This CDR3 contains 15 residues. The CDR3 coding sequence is TGTGCCAGCAGTTGGACAGCTAATAGCAATCAGCCCCAGCATTTT. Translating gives CASSWTANSNQPQHF.

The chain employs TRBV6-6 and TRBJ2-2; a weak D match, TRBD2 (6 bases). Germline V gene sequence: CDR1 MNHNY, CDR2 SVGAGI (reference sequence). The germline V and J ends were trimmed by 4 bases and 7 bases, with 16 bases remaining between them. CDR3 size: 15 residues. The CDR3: CASSSPSDLGGELFF. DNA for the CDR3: TGTGCCAGCAGTTCCCCTAGCGATCTAGGCGGGGAGCTGTTTTTT.

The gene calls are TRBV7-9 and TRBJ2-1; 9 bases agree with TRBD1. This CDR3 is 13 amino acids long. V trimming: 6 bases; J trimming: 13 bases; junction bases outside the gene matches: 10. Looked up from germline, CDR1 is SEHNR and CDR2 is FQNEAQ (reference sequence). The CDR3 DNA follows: TGTGCCAGCAGTTTTACAGGGGGCTCGGAACAGTTCTTC. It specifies CASSFTGGSEQFF.

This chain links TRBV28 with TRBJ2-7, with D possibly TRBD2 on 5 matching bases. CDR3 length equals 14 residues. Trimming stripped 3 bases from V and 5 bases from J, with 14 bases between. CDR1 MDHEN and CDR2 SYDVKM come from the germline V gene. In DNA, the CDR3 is TGTGCCAGCAGTTTCTCCCCGGGAACGGACGAGCAGTACTTC. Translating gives CASSFSPGTDEQYF.

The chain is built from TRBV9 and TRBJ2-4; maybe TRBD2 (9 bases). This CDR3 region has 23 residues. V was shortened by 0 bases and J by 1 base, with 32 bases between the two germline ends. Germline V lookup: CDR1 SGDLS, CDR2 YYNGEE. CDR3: CASSVARGPRVAGVSRAKNIQYF. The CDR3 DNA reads TGTGCCAGCAGCGTAGCCAGGGGGCCCCGAGTAGCGGGAGTTTCGAGGGCCAAAAACATTCAGTACTTC.

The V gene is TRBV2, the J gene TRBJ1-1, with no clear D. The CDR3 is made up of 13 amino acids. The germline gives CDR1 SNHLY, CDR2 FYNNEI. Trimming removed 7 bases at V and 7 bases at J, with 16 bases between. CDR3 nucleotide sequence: TGTGCCAGCACTACTACCGGAGGGATTGAAGCTTTCTTT. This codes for CASTTTGGIEAFF.

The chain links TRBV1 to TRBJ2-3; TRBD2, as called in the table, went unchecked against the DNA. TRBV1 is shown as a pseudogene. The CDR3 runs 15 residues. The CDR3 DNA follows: TGCACCAGCAGCCAAGACCTAGCGGGCACAGATACGCAGTATTTT. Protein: CTSSQDLAGTDTQYF.

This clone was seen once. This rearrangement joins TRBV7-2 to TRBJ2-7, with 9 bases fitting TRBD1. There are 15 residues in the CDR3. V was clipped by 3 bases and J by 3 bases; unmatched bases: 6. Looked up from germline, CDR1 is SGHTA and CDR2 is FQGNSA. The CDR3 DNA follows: TGTGCCAGCAGCTTGAGGACAGGGGTAATCTACGAGCAGTACTTC. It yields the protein CASSLRTGVIYEQYF.

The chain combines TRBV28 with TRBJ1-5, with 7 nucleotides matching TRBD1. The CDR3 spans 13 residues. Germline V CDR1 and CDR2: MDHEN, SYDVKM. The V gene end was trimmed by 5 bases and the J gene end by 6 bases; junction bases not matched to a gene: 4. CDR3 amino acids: CASSAGQFQPQHF. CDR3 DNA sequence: TGTGCCAGCAGTGCGGGACAGTTTCAGCCCCAGCATTTT.

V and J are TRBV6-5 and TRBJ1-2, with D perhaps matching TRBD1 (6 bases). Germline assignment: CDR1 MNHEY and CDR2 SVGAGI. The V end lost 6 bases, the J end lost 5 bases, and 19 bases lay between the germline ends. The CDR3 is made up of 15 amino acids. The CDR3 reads CASSLQTGLGYGYTF. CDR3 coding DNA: TGTGCCAGCAGCCTACAGACAGGCCTCGGGTATGGCTACACCTTC.

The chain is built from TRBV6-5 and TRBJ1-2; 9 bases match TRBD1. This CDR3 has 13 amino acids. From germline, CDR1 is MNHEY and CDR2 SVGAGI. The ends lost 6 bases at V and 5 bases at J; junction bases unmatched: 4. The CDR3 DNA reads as TGTGCCAGCAGAGGGGACAGGGAGTATGGCTACACCTTC. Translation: CASRGDREYGYTF.

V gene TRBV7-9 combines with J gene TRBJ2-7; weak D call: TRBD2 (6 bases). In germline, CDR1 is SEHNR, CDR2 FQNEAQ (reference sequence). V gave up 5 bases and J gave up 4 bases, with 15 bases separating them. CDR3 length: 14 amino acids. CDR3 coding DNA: TGTGCCAGCAGCCACTGGAGGGCCGTTTACGAGCAGTACTTC. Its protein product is CASSHWRAVYEQYF.

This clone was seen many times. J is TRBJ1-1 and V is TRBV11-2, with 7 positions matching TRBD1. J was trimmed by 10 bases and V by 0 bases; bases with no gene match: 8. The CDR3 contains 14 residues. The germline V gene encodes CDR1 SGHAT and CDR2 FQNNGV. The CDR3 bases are TGTGCCAGCAGCTTAGATCGGGACAGCCTGGGAGCTTTCTTT. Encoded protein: CASSLDRDSLGAFF.

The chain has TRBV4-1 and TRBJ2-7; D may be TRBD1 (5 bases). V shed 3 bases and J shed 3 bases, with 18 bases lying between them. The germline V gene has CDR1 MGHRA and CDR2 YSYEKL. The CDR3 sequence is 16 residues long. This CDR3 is CASSHNHGITGYEQYF. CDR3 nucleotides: TGCGCCAGCAGCCATAATCACGGAATAACAGGCTACGAGCAGTACTTC.

The CDR3 loop is CSASASGIGDTQYF. For the CDR3, the DNA is TGCAGTGCTAGTGCTAGCGGGATAGGTGATACGCAGTATTTT. This chain joins TRBV20-1 and TRBJ2-3, with 9 bases aligning to TRBD2. The CDR3 covers 14 residues. The germline V gene encodes CDR1 DFQATT and CDR2 SNEGSKA (reference sequence). Trimming cost V 3 bases and J 6 bases; bases outside gene matches: 7.